A single T cell receptor (beta chain) is shown here with its context. These data are taken from a study of blood T cell repertoires in COVID-19. Across the whole study: Collection of acute and convalescent COVID-19 samples took place in the United States, Italy and Spain. T cells, B-cell-depleted T cells, or PBMCs provided the cDNA or gDNA that served as material.

Sequencing was performed with immunoSEQ multiplex PCR; in TCRdb, only in-frame clones are kept and a portion is missing. The profile shows 95,000 to 150,000 clones, 70% to 90% of them singletons. The origin of this receptor is a man aged 35 to 55 with acute or convalescent COVID-19. The specimen sequenced was peripheral blood.

CDR3: CASSPTLIRTGNQNYGYTF. In nucleotides, the CDR3 is TGTGCCAGCAGCCCCACATTGATACGGACAGGGAACCAAAACTATGGCTACACCTTC. The chain carries TRBV13 and TRBJ1-2; 8 bases are shared with TRBD1. J was trimmed by 2 bases and V by 5 bases; bases with no gene match: 19. Germline CDR1 and CDR2: PRHDT and FYEKMQ (reference sequence). This CDR3 spans 19 amino acids. Filled out from reference TRBV13 and TRBJ1-2, the complete variable domain reads AAGVIQSPRHLIKEKRETATLKCYPIPRHDTVYWYQQGPGQDPQFLISFYEKMQSDKGSIPDRFSAQQFSDYHSELNMSSLELGDSALYFCASSPTLIRTGNQNYGYTFGSGTRLTVV.